Shown below are 6 T cell receptor beta chains from a single sample sequenced in a study of response to subunit inactivated influenza vaccine. TCRdb recomputed calls from the RT-PCR reads with MiXCR, one row per CDR3 protein. Seen here are about 780,000 distinct CDR3 sequences, about 18% observed once, and the top ten hold about a tenth. The material was PBMCs from blood, obtained 4 to 6 days after vaccination. These receptors all stem from a man in his fifties who received an inactivated influenza vaccine.

The sample holds a few counts of this clonotype. The CDR3 here is CASSLGGPGYTF. The CDR3 DNA is TGTGCCAGCAGCTTGGGGGGTCCTGGCTACACCTTC. The genes are TRBV7-8 and TRBJ1-2, with D possibly being TRBD1 (5 bases). The germline CDR1 and CDR2 sequences are SGHVS and FQNEAQ. Deletions cut 3 bases from V and 7 bases from J, with 9 bases between. This CDR3 contains 12 residues.

This clonotype was seen a few times. This chain connects TRBV7-9 to TRBJ2-2; tentatively, D is TRBD1 (6 bases). Trimming took 4 bases from V and 11 from J, leaving 20 bases between them. The CDR3 loop spans 15 amino acids. The germline V gene encodes CDR1 SEHNR and CDR2 FQNEAQ (reference sequence). Here the CDR3 DNA reads TGTGCCAGCAGCTATTGGCAGGGGAACACCGTAGAGCTGTTTTTT. Residues: CASSYWQGNTVELFF.

This clonotype came up a few times. The chain links TRBV6-5 to TRBJ2-7, with a tentative D call TRBD1 (6 bases). The CDR3 runs 13 residues. Germline loops: CDR1 MNHEY, CDR2 SVGAGI. V lost 2 bases and J 6 bases, leaving 11 bases between the germline ends. The CDR3 DNA sequence: TGTGCCAGCAGTTACGCCAGGGGCGGCGAGCAGTACTTC. Its protein is CASSYARGGEQYF.

There are many counts of this clonotype. V gene TRBV15 combines with J gene TRBJ2-5; 11 bases are shared with TRBD2. Per germline, CDR1 LNHNV and CDR2 YYDKDF (reference sequence). J was trimmed by 5 bases and V by 6 bases; bases with no gene match: 5. There are 14 residues in the CDR3. CDR3 sequence reads: CATRLAGGSETQYF. Here the CDR3 DNA reads TGTGCCACCAGGCTAGCGGGAGGAAGCGAGACCCAGTACTTC.

The chain employs TRBV6-2 or TRBV6-3 and TRBJ2-5, with 8 nucleotides matching TRBD1. V gave up 6 bases and J gave up 1 base; unmatched junction bases: 10. Germline CDR1 is MNHEY and CDR2 is SVGEGT. CDR3 length: 16 residues. CDR3 nucleotide sequence: TGTGCCAGCAGGGTTTCAGGGGGCGCGGTCCAAGAGACCCAGTACTTC. Protein sequence: CASRVSGGAVQETQYF.

The V call is TRBV12-3 or TRBV12-4, the J call TRBJ2-2; 8 nucleotides align to TRBD1. This CDR3 is built from 15 residues. The junction had 7 bases not matched to a gene; V was cut back by 1 base and J by 9 bases. Written as DNA, the CDR3 is TGTGCCAGCAGTTTAGAGCAGGGGGCCCACAGGGAGCTGTTTTTT. Translating it yields CASSLEQGAHRELFF.